The 8 T cell receptor beta chains below were found in one sample sequenced in a study of shared clonotypes between healthy human individuals. Repertoires were generated with immunoSEQ multiplex PCR, while TCRdb's copy carries only in-frame clones and drops some. The sample records about 1.1 million clones, approximately 80% being singletons. Material for sequencing was memory CD4+ T cells from PBMCs. Indicated subset: CD45RA-negative fraction. These receptor sequences come from a man aged 18 to 29 in good health. Some clones in this sample may be carry-over from other donors' samples.

The chain employs TRBV10-3 and TRBJ1-1; 7 bases line up with TRBD1. The V gene end was trimmed by 7 bases and the J gene end by 0 bases; junction bases not matched to a gene: 2. CDR3 length: 13 residues. CDR1 is ENHRY and CDR2 is SYGVKD in the germline V gene. The CDR3 spells CAINDRVNTEAFF. CDR3 DNA: TGTGCCATCAACGACAGGGTGAACACTGAAGCTTTCTTT.

V is TRBV28 and J is TRBJ2-7; D ambiguous. This CDR3 contains 14 residues. Germline lookup yields CDR1 MDHEN and CDR2 SYDVKM. V was trimmed by 7 bases and J by 1 base, leaving 14 bases between them. The CDR3 DNA reads as TGTGCCAGCACCCTCCCCGGCAGATCCTACGAGCAGTACTTC. It is translated as CASTLPGRSYEQYF.

V and J are TRBV4-1 and TRBJ1-1, with D hard to call. The CDR3 is 13 residues long. Trimming shortened V by 3 bases and J by 0 bases, and 5 bases separated the two germline ends. Per the germline V gene, CDR1 is MGHRA and CDR2 is YSYEKL. As DNA, the CDR3 is TGCGCCAGCAGCCAGTGGTTGAACACTGAAGCTTTCTTT. Encoded protein: CASSQWLNTEAFF.

The genes are TRBV20-1 and TRBJ2-1; D remains unclear. Germline CDR1 reads DFQATT; CDR2 reads SNEGSKA (reference sequence). Trimming cost V 3 bases and J 16 bases, with 16 bases left between them. The CDR3 is 11 residues long. The DNA for the CDR3 is TGCAGTGCTAGCGGAGATGCTCAAAAATTCTTC. Its translation is CSASGDAQKFF.

The table lists this clone with a count of one. V and J are TRBV14 and TRBJ2-5; tentatively, D is TRBD2 (6 bases). The CDR3 length is 15 residues. The V and J ends lost 5 bases and 5 bases respectively, with 18 bases between them. Germline V lookup: CDR1 SGHDN, CDR2 FVKESK. The CDR3 reads CASSVGGVGRETQYF. In DNA form, the CDR3 reads TGTGCCAGCAGCGTCGGCGGGGTCGGGCGGGAGACCCAGTACTTC.

This chain links TRBV4-1 with TRBJ2-2; the D gene is possibly TRBD2 (5 bases). Germline values: CDR1 MGHRA, CDR2 YSYEKL. V lost 0 bases and J 5 bases, leaving 10 bases between the germline ends. This CDR3 is 15 amino acids long. CDR3 amino acids: CASSQDSWRTGELFF. CDR3 DNA: TGCGCCAGCAGCCAAGATTCTTGGAGGACCGGGGAGCTGTTTTTT.

This sequence joins TRBV19 and TRBJ1-2; tentative D call: TRBD1 (5 bases). Germline CDR1 LNHDA, CDR2 SQIVND (reference sequence). V was cut by 4 bases and J by 8 bases, with 20 bases left in between. The CDR3 sequence is 15 residues long. CDR3 region: CASSTADVGVYGYTF. The CDR3 nucleotides are TGTGCCAGTAGTACTGCCGACGTGGGGGTATACGGCTACACCTTC.

This chain connects TRBV5-4 to TRBJ2-5; no firm D call. The CDR3 runs 12 residues. The ends were cut back, 2 bases at V and 5 bases at J, with 7 bases in the middle. CDR1 SGHNT and CDR2 YYREEE come from the germline V gene (reference sequence). CDR3 sequence: CASSFFGETQYF. The CDR3 nucleotides read TGTGCCAGCAGCTTTTTCGGGGAGACCCAGTACTTC. Based on the CDR3 plus reference TRBV5-4 and TRBJ2-5, the full variable domain is ETGVTQSPTHLIKTRGQQVTLRCSSQSGHNTVSWYQQALGQGPQFIFQYYREEENGRGNFPPRFSGLQFPNYSSELNVNALELDDSALYLCASSFFGETQYFGPGTRLLVL.